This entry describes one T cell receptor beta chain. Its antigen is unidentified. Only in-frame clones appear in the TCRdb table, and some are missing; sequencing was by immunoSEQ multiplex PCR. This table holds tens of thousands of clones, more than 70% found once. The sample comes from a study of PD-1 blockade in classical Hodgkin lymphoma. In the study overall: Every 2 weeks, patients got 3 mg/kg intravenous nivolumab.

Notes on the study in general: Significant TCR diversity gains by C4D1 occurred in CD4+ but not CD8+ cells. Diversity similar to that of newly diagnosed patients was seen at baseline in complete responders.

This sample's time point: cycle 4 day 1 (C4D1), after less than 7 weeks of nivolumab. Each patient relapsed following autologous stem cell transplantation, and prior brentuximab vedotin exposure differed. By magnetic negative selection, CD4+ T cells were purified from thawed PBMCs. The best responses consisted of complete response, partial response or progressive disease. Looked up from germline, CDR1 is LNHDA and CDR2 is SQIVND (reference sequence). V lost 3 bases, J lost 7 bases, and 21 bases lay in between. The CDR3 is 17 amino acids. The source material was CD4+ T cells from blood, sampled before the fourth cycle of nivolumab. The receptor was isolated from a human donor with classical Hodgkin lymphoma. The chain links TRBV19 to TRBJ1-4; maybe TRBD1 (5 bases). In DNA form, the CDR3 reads TGTGCCAGTAGTATTCTCACCGGGACGGGAGTCGGTGAAAAACTGTTTTTT. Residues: CASSILTGTGVGEKLFF.